This entry lists 9 T cell receptor beta chains sequenced from one sample in a study of T cell clonotyping in hematopoietic cell transplantation. Generated by immunoSEQ multiplex PCR, the TCRdb table keeps only in-frame clones and is missing some. The sample carries 4,500 to 6,000 clones, about 90% recorded once. The source material was peripheral blood mononuclear cells. All receptors come from a man aged 40-49 years in good health. Some clones in this sample may be carry-over from other donors' samples.

In nucleotides, the CDR3 is TGTGCCAGCAGTCCGGGGGGATTTAACAATGAGCAGTTCTTC. Its translation: CASSPGGFNNEQFF. The genes are TRBV11-3 and TRBJ2-1; 7 nucleotides agree with TRBD2. V gave up 6 bases and J gave up 5 bases; unmatched junction bases: 7. The CDR3 has 14 amino acids. CDR1 SGHNT and CDR2 YENEEA come from the germline V gene.

This chain uses TRBV7-2 with TRBJ1-2; a weak D match, TRBD1 (5 bases). CDR3 length: 15 amino acids. Germline CDR1 is SGHTA and CDR2 is FQGNSA. V was shortened by 5 bases and J by 0 bases, with 13 bases between the two germline ends. In DNA, the CDR3 is TGTGCCAGCAGCCCAAATGGGGGTGCTAACTATGGCTACACCTTC. This translates into CASSPNGGANYGYTF.

The chain carries TRBV19 and TRBJ2-4; D may be TRBD2 (6 bases). The CDR3 is 20 residues long. Between the trimmed V and J ends, which lost 6 bases and 0 bases, there was a span of 27 bases. Germline loops: CDR1 LNHDA, CDR2 SQIVND (reference sequence). CDR3 nucleotide sequence: TGTGCCAGTAGCCATGAACGTCTGGGGGTGGGGGGTTTAGCCAAAAACATTCAGTACTTC. Encoded protein: CASSHERLGVGGLAKNIQYF.

This clone came up once. The chain couples TRBV11-2 to TRBJ1-1; D gene ambiguous. Germline V gives CDR1 SGHAT, CDR2 FQNNGV. CDR3 length: 13 amino acids. Trimming pared 0 bases from V and 4 bases from J, leaving 6 bases between. CDR3 sequence reads: CASSLEEGTEAFF. The CDR3 region has the DNA TGTGCCAGCAGCTTAGAAGAGGGCACTGAAGCTTTCTTT.

The V call is TRBV5-1, the J call TRBJ1-5, with 10 nucleotides matching TRBD1. V shed 0 bases, J shed 6 bases, and the junction held 3 bases outside the gene matches. The CDR3 has 15 amino acids. Germline assignment: CDR1 SGHRS and CDR2 YFSETQ. This CDR3 reads CASSLGQGAGQPQHF. The CDR3 coding sequence is TGCGCCAGCAGCTTGGGACAGGGGGCTGGTCAGCCCCAGCATTTT.

The chain has TRBV5-1 and TRBJ2-1, with no clear D. In germline, CDR1 is SGHRS, CDR2 YFSETQ. Trimming shortened V by 4 bases and J by 6 bases, and 17 bases separated the two germline ends. This CDR3 region has 15 residues. CDR3 bases: TGCGCCAGCAGCACGTACACGCGGTCGCTCAATGAGCAGTTCTTC. This gives the protein CASSTYTRSLNEQFF.

This clone was detected a few times. V is TRBV6-1 and J is TRBJ2-1; possibly TRBD2 for D (5 bases). The CDR3 spans 15 residues. CDR1 MNHNS and CDR2 SASEGT come from the germline V gene. Trimming stripped 2 bases from V and 5 bases from J, with 13 bases between. The CDR3, as DNA: TGTGCCAGCAGTGAAAGAGGGCGCGGAGACAATGAGCAGTTCTTC. Protein sequence: CASSERGRGDNEQFF.

The CDR3 DNA follows: TGTGCCAGCAGCTACACCGGGACAGGGGTTGACGAGCAGTACTTC. Translated: CASSYTGTGVDEQYF. The rearrangement uses TRBV7-2 and TRBJ2-7; 10 nucleotides line up with TRBD1. V gave up 4 bases and J gave up 5 bases; unmatched junction bases: 8. Germline V gives CDR1 SGHTA, CDR2 FQGNSA. This CDR3 region has 15 residues.

V is TRBV27 and J is TRBJ1-6; D might be TRBD1 (6 bases). This CDR3 is built from 14 residues. V gave up 6 bases and J gave up 6 bases, with 12 bases separating them. Germline V gene data show CDR1 as MNHEY and CDR2 as SMNVEV (reference sequence). The CDR3 DNA reads as TGTGCCAGCAGCCGTGGACAGATTAATTCACCCCTCCACTTT. Protein sequence: CASSRGQINSPLHF.